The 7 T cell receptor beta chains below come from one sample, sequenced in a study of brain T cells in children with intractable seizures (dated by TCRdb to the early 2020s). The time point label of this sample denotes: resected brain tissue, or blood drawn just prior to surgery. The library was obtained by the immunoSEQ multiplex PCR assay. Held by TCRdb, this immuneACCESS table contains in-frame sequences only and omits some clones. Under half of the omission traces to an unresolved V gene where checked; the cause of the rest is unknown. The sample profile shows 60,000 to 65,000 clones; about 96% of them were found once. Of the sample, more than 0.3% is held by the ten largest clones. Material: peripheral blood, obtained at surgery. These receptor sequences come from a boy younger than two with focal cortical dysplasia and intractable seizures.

The CDR3 bases are TGTGCCAGCAGCTCCCAAGGGTGGGACACCGGGGAGCTGTTTTTT. Translated: CASSSQGWDTGELFF. The chain has TRBV5-4 and TRBJ2-2; D ambiguous. CDR1 is SGHNT, CDR2 YYREEE, per germline (reference sequence). This CDR3 has 15 residues. V was shortened by 3 bases and J by 3 bases, with 12 bases between the two germline ends.

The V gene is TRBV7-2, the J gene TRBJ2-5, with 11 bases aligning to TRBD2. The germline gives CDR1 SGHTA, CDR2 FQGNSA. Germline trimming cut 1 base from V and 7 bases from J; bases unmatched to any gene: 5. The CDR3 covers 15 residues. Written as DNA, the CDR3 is TGTGCCAGCAGCTTAGGTAGCGGGGGGGCCGTGACCCAGTACTTC. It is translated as CASSLGSGGAVTQYF.

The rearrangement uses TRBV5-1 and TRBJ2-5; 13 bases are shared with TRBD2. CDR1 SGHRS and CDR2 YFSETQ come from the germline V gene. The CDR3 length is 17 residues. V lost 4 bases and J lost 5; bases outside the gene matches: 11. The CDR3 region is CASSPITSGGARETQYF. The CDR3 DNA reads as TGCGCCAGCAGCCCGATCACTAGCGGGGGGGCCCGGGAGACCCAGTACTTC.

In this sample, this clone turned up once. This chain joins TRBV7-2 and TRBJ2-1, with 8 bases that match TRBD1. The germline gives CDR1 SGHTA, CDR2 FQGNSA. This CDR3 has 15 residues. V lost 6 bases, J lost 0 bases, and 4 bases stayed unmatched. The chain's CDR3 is CASSRDRSSYNEQFF. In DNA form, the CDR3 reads TGTGCCAGCAGTCGGGACAGGAGCTCCTACAATGAGCAGTTCTTC.

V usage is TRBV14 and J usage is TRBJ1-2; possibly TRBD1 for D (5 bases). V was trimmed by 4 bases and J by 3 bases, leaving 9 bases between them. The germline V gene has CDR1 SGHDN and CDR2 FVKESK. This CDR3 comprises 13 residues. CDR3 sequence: CASSPREYYGYTF. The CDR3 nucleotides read TGTGCCAGCAGCCCCAGGGAATACTATGGCTACACCTTC.

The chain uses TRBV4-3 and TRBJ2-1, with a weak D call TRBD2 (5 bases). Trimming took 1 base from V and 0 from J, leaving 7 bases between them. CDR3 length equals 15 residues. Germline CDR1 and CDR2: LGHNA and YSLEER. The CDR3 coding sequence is TGCGCCAGCAGCCAAGTTACTAGCTCCTACAATGAGCAGTTCTTC. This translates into CASSQVTSSYNEQFF.

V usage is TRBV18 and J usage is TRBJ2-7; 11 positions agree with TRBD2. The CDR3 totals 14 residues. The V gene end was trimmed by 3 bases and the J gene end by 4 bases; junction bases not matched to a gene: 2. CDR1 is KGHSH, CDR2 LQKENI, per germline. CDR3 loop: CASSPGLAEYEQYF. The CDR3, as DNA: TGTGCCAGCTCACCGGGACTAGCGGAGTACGAGCAGTACTTC. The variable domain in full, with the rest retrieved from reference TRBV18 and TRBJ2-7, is NAGVMQNPRHLVRRRGQEARLRCSPMKGHSHVYWYRQLPEEGLKFMVYLQKENIIDESGMPKERFSAEFPKEGPSILRIQQVVRGDSAAYFCASSPGLAEYEQYFGPGTRLTVT.